This T cell receptor (beta chain) is drawn from a study of blood T cell repertoires in COVID-19. Whole-study context: Acute and convalescent COVID-19 specimens originated in the United States, Italy and Spain. Sources were T cells, B-cell-depleted T cells, or PBMCs; the material itself was cDNA or gDNA.

As handled by the study authors: Estimates of nucleated cell counts were drawn from the amplification of reference gene primers. Data came from immunoSEQ multiplex PCR; TCRdb stores just in-frame clones and leaves some out. V, J and clone size derive from that table, while D and trimming were established from the DNA sequence. Among some 120,000 clones listed, around 89% were seen once. This CDR3 comprises 14 residues. Germline assignment: CDR1 MDHEN and CDR2 SYDVKM. V shed 7 bases, J shed 8 bases, and the junction held 11 bases outside the gene matches. The genes are TRBV28 and TRBJ1-2; 9 bases are shared with TRBD1. Sequencing was carried out using peripheral blood. This receptor was identified in a human donor with acute or convalescent COVID-19. The donor label of this sample is uncertain. The CDR3 loop reads CASTSYGTGSGYTF. The CDR3 DNA sequence: TGTGCCAGCACGTCGTACGGGACAGGGTCCGGCTACACCTTC.